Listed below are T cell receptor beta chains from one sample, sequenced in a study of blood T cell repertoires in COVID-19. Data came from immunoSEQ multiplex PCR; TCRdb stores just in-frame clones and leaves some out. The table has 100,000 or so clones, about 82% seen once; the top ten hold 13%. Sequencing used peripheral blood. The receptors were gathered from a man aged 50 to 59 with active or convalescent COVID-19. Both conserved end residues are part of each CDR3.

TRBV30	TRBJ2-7	CAWNKPGQGAHEQYF
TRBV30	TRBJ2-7	CAWSHLGTRSSYEQYF
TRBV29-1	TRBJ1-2	CSVKTPYGYTF
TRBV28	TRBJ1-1	CASIRTEAFF
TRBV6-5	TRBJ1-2	CASRPDRDYGYTF
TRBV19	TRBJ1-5	CASSSRDRDPFYSNQPQHF
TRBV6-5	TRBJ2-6	CASSYSRASGANVLTF
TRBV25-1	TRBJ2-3	CASSSEDTQYF
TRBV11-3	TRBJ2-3	CASSPTYGITDTQYF
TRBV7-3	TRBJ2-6	CASSWTGKNAGANVLTF
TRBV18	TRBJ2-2	CASSQTSGANTGELFF
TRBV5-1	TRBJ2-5	CASSFQGARETQYF
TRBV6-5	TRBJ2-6	CASSYQGAGANVLTF
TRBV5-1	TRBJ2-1	CASSPRTSESSYNEQFF
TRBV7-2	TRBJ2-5	CASSSAGLAGGLSQETQYF
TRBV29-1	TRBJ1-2	CSGTSDGAYGYTF
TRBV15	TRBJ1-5	CATSTINQPQHF
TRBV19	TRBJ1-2	CASSIPSYGYTF
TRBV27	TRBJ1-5	CASSWRENQPQHF
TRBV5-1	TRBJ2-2	CASSFAGSLNTGELFF
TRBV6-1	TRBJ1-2	CASSEQGVGYGYTF
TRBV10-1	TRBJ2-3	CATGQAVSDTQYF
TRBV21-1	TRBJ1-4	CASSKSVRREKLFF
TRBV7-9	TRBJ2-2	CASSLGLYGGTNTGELFF
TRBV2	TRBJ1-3	CASSGDISGNTIYF
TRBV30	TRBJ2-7	CACILAGVDEQYF
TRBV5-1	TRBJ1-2	CASSLVQGEGYTF
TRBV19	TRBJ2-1	CATQAGYNEQFF
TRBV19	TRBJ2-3	CASSRTSGGTDTQYF
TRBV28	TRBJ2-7	CASSFSPGSSEQYF
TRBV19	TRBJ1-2	CASSRGPANYGYTF
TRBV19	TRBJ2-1	CASLRHSGGVASYNEQFF
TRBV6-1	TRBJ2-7	CASSEFGSEQYF
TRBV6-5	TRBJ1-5	CASSSDRDNQPQHF
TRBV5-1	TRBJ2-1	CASSLRSLAGEGYNEQFF
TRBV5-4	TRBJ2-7	CAGSDARGGNEQYF
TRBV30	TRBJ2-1	CAWSVRGGFQNEQFF
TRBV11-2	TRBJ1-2	CASSPGTAVYGYTF
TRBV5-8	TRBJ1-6	CASRDRGNSPLHF
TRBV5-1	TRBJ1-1	CASSATGTGSTEAFF